The source of this T cell receptor (beta chain) is a study of immune reconstitution after stem cell transplant in scleroderma (dated by TCRdb to 2016 to 2017). The method behind the library was RT-PCR. Sequencing was carried out with an Illumina MiSeq. Using fastp trimming at Q25 and MiXCR clonotype assembly, TCRdb reanalyzed the public sequencing data and kept in-frame beta chains. Under each unique CDR3 protein, matching rows form one entry showing the most common genes and DNA. The sample table records under 3,500 distinct CDR3 sequences; more than 7% of these occur just once. Approximately 10% of the sample is taken by the ten largest. This clonotype is considered medium-sized (0.01 to 0.1%). Its antigen is still unknown. It has no much larger one-base neighbor in the sample; base qualities were not kept. The specimen was obtained before or after autologous hematopoietic stem cell transplantation (not recorded which). The receptor was derived from a female donor with systemic sclerosis.

The DNA sequence is given as TGTGCCAGCACCCGAGCAGGGAACACCGGGGAGCTGTTTTTT. Its protein reads: CASTRAGNTGELFF. The sequence is built from TRBV5-5 and TRBJ2-2; a confident D gene designation cannot be given. The CDR3 has 14 amino acids, counting the end cysteine and phenylalanine. Only CDR3 DNA remains: 42 bases, in frame from the first base. The germline V gene (reference sequence) provides CDR1 SGHKS and CDR2 YYEKEE. V loses 6 bases of germline sequence and J loses 1 base, and the interval between the two ends is 10 bases. The full variable domain, with segments outside the CDR3 supplied by the reference TRBV5-5 and TRBJ2-2 proteins, appears as DAGVTQSPTHLIKTRGQQVTLRCSPISGHKSVSWYQQVLGQGPQFIFQYYEKEERGRGNFPDRFSARQFPNYSSELNVNALLLGDSALYLCASTRAGNTGELFFGEGSRLTVL.